Listed here are 7 T cell receptor beta chains from one sample, sequenced in a study of PD-1 blockade in classical Hodgkin lymphoma. The assay was immunoSEQ multiplex PCR, and TCRdb's table has in-frame clones only and misses some. The sample carries 60,000 to 65,000 clones, around 88% recorded once. Relapse after autologous stem cell transplantation occurred in every patient, and brentuximab vedotin exposure varied. Sample: peripheral blood mononuclear cells (PBMCs), taken at baseline. These receptors all come from a human donor with classical Hodgkin lymphoma.

The rearrangement joins TRBV7-2 to TRBJ1-1; 12 bases map to TRBD1. The germline gives CDR1 SGHTA, CDR2 FQGNSA. This CDR3 region has 18 residues. With 3 bases clipped from V and 4 bases from J, the junction kept 12 bases outside the gene matches. The DNA for the CDR3 is TGTGCCAGCAGCTTGTGTCGGGGACAGGGGGCGAAGGGCACTGAAGCTTTCTTT. This codes for CASSLCRGQGAKGTEAFF.

The V gene is TRBV23-1, the J gene TRBJ2-5; D gene uncertain. Being an ORF, TRBV23-1 has a function that is uncertain. CDR3 size: 13 residues. V lost 4 bases and J 2 bases, leaving 8 bases between the germline ends. The CDR3 nucleotides read TGCGCCAGCAGTCCGGTAGGGCAAGAGACCCAGTACTTC. Protein sequence: CASSPVGQETQYF.

This chain uses TRBV2 with TRBJ2-2, with D unresolved. The germline CDR1 and CDR2 sequences are SNHLY and FYNNEI. The CDR3 contains 16 residues. The V and J ends lost 4 bases and 5 bases respectively, with 17 bases between them. In DNA form, the CDR3 reads TGTGCCAGCAGTGCATATTCCCTTGGAGCTACCGGGGAGCTGTTTTTT. Translation gives CASSAYSLGATGELFF.

The genes are TRBV5-4 and TRBJ1-3; D gene unclear. This CDR3 region has 14 residues. CDR1 is SGHNT, CDR2 YYREEE, per germline (reference sequence). Trimming cost V 0 bases and J 0 bases, with 4 bases left between them. CDR3 loop: CASSLGFSGNTIYF. CDR3 bases: TGTGCCAGCAGCTTGGGTTTCTCTGGAAACACCATATATTTT.

To note about this clone: The CDR3 carries no conserved terminal phenylalanine or tryptophan, so it likely arises from a read error. The DNA is omitted, as the CDR3 cannot be located on it reliably, and the CDR3 follows TCRdb's listing. V is TRBV6-5 and J is TRBJ1-2; TRBD1, as called in the table, went unchecked against the DNA. The germline V gene has CDR1 MNHEY and CDR2 SVGAGI. Both ends counted, the CDR3 spans 11 residues. CDR3 sequence: CASSSRGVLCL.

This chain joins TRBV6-1 and TRBJ2-2, with D hard to call. The V end was cut by 7 bases, the J end by 2 bases, with 8 bases between. The CDR3 length is 13 residues. Germline assignment: CDR1 MNHNS and CDR2 SASEGT. CDR3: CASTDPNTGELFF. In nucleotides, the CDR3 is TGTGCCAGCACCGACCCAAACACCGGGGAGCTGTTTTTT.

This rearrangement joins TRBV27 to TRBJ1-2; TRBD1 agrees at 8 bases. The CDR3 is made up of 14 amino acids. V lost 5 bases and J lost 4; bases outside the gene matches: 6. CDR1 and CDR2 (germline): MNHEY, SMNVEV (reference sequence). This chain's CDR3 is CASSPTGAGYGYTF. In DNA, the CDR3 is TGTGCCAGCAGTCCGACAGGGGCCGGCTATGGCTACACCTTC.